A single sample is the source of the 21 T cell receptor beta chains below, sequenced in a study of blood T cell repertoires in COVID-19. TCRdb keeps only in-frame clones here, not all; method: immunoSEQ multiplex PCR. Here the sample spans some 180,000 clones, more than 75% being singletons. Sequenced input: peripheral blood. The receptors originated from a woman aged 40 to 55 with COVID-19, enrolled during active disease.

This clone was observed a handful of times. The rearrangement uses TRBV6-5 and TRBJ1-1; D gene uncertain. CDR1 is MNHEY, CDR2 SVGAGI, per germline. V was clipped by 1 base and J by 11 bases, with 8 bases between them. The CDR3 is 11 amino acids. The CDR3 nucleotides read TGTGCCAGCAGTTACTTGGGGAGGGCTTTCTTT. Its translation: CASSYLGRAFF.

The gene calls are TRBV7-6 and TRBJ2-7; 8 bases match TRBD1. Germline CDR1 SGHVS, CDR2 FNYEAQ. J gave up 3 bases and V 3 bases, and 4 bases lay outside the gene matches. CDR3 length equals 14 residues. The CDR3 is CASSLQGAYYEQYF. Written as DNA, the CDR3 is TGTGCCAGCAGCTTGCAGGGGGCCTACTACGAGCAGTACTTC.

J is TRBJ2-1 and V is TRBV5-6; D perhaps matches TRBD1 (5 bases). The V end was cut by 0 bases, the J end by 3 bases, with 10 bases between. The CDR3 length is 15 residues. Germline loops: CDR1 SGHDT, CDR2 YYEEEE. The CDR3 coding sequence is TGTGCCAGCAGCTTGGATCCGGACAACTACAATGAGCAGTTCTTC. This translates into CASSLDPDNYNEQFF.

The chain recombines TRBV19 with TRBJ1-2; 8 bases line up with TRBD1. Germline CDR1 is LNHDA and CDR2 is SQIVND (reference sequence). The CDR3 sequence is 16 residues long. Trimming at V came to 3 bases and at J to 1 base, leaving 7 bases not matched to a gene. This chain's CDR3 is CASSIQFTGGNYGYTF. CDR3 sequence (DNA): TGTGCCAGTAGTATTCAATTTACAGGGGGTAACTATGGCTACACCTTC. The variable domain in full, with the rest retrieved from reference TRBV19 and TRBJ1-2, is DGGITQSPKYLFRKEGQNVTLSCEQNLNHDAMYWYRQDPGQGLRLIYYSQIVNDFQKGDIAEGYSVSREKKESFPLTVTSAQKNPTAFYLCASSIQFTGGNYGYTFGSGTRLTVV.

V gene TRBV18 combines with J gene TRBJ2-1; weak D call: TRBD2 (5 bases). There are 15 residues in the CDR3. V gave up 4 bases and J gave up 6 bases, with 16 bases separating them. Germline CDR1 is KGHSH and CDR2 is LQKENI. CDR3 region: CASSLSLVAGNEQFF. CDR3 nucleotides: TGTGCCAGCTCACTTTCCTTAGTCGCGGGCAATGAGCAGTTCTTC. Using reference TRBV18 and TRBJ2-1 for the parts outside the CDR3, the full variable domain is NAGVMQNPRHLVRRRGQEARLRCSPMKGHSHVYWYRQLPEEGLKFMVYLQKENIIDESGMPKERFSAEFPKEGPSILRIQQVVRGDSAAYFCASSLSLVAGNEQFFGPGTRLTVL.

This clone appeared once. J is TRBJ1-4 and V is TRBV7-2; D gene uncertain. CDR1 and CDR2 (germline): SGHTA, FQGNSA. The CDR3 consists of 13 residues. V was shortened by 2 bases and J by 5 bases, with 6 bases between the two germline ends. This CDR3 reads CASSLWQNEKLFF. CDR3 nucleotides: TGTGCCAGCAGCTTATGGCAGAATGAAAAACTGTTTTTT.

The V gene is TRBV7-3, the J gene TRBJ1-6; 7 bases agree with TRBD1. Trimming at V came to 6 bases and at J to 10 bases, leaving 12 bases not matched to a gene. This CDR3 has 15 amino acids. The germline gives CDR1 SGHTA, CDR2 FQGTGA. The CDR3 loop is CASSLGGTEASPLHF. The DNA of the CDR3 is TGTGCCAGCAGTCTGGGCGGGACAGAGGCCTCACCCCTCCACTTT.

The sample holds one count of this clone. The chain is built from TRBV7-7 and TRBJ2-5, with 7 bases lining up with TRBD2. CDR1 is SSHAT and CDR2 is FNYEAQ in the germline V gene (reference sequence). V was pared by 0 bases and J by 2 bases, with 9 bases of the junction left unmatched. The CDR3 sequence is 17 residues long. The CDR3 loop is CASSLARGTGGQETQYF. CDR3 coding DNA: TGTGCCAGCAGCTTAGCGCGAGGGACGGGAGGTCAAGAGACCCAGTACTTC.

This clone was counted a single time. The chain combines TRBV7-2 with TRBJ2-1; D is undetermined. Looked up from germline, CDR1 is SGHTA and CDR2 is FQGNSA. This CDR3 comprises 14 residues. V was trimmed by 3 bases and J by 7 bases, leaving 13 bases between them. The CDR3 sequence is CASSFVTRKNEQFF. The CDR3 DNA is TGTGCCAGCAGCTTTGTCACGCGAAAGAATGAGCAGTTCTTC.

The chain joins TRBV7-8 to TRBJ2-5; D is perhaps TRBD2 (6 bases). CDR1 is SGHVS and CDR2 is FQNEAQ in the germline V gene. The V end lost 1 base, the J end lost 0 bases, and 12 bases lay between the germline ends. The CDR3 loop spans 16 amino acids. The CDR3 coding sequence is TGTGCCAGCAGCTTAGGGGGCGGGGCATACCAAGAGACCCAGTACTTC. Translation: CASSLGGGAYQETQYF.

The chain uses TRBV30 and TRBJ2-7; 8 bases fit TRBD2. This CDR3 has 12 amino acids. Trimming removed 8 bases from V and 4 bases from J; junction bases left unmatched: 7. Germline loops: CDR1 GTSNPN, CDR2 SVGIG (reference sequence). The CDR3 coding sequence is TGTGCCCCCCAGCGGGAGAGGTACGAGCAGTACTTC. It encodes CAPQRERYEQYF.

This chain uses TRBV7-3 with TRBJ2-3, with D possibly TRBD2 on 6 matching bases. Trimming shortened V by 1 base and J by 4 bases, and 12 bases separated the two germline ends. The CDR3 runs 15 residues. From germline, CDR1 is SGHTA and CDR2 FQGTGA. This CDR3 reads CASSLRWGDADTQYF. The CDR3 coding sequence is TGTGCCAGCAGCTTAAGGTGGGGGGATGCAGATACGCAGTATTTT.

CDR3 sequence reads: CASSSPNEQYF. The CDR3 DNA follows: TGTGCCAGCAGTTCCCCCAACGAGCAGTACTTC. This rearrangement joins TRBV6-2 or TRBV6-3 to TRBJ2-7; D gene uncertain. The germline V and J ends were trimmed by 4 bases and 5 bases, with 6 bases remaining between them. This CDR3 is 11 amino acids long. Germline V CDR1 and CDR2: MNHEY, SVGEGT.

The gene calls are TRBV27 and TRBJ2-3; 8 bases agree with TRBD1. The germline V gene encodes CDR1 MNHEY and CDR2 SMNVEV (reference sequence). The V segment lost 6 bases and the J segment 4 bases; nucleotides outside the gene matches: 3. This CDR3 is 13 amino acids long. CDR3 amino acids: CASRVQGADTQYF. DNA of the CDR3: TGTGCCAGCAGGGTACAGGGGGCAGATACGCAGTATTTT.

The chain links TRBV9 to TRBJ1-5; D may be TRBD1 (6 bases). CDR1 is SGDLS, CDR2 YYNGEE, per germline. Trimming removed 2 bases from V and 11 bases from J, with 14 bases in between. The CDR3 has 13 amino acids. CDR3 sequence (DNA): TGTGCCAGCAGCGTTACCTTAGAGGGGGCCCAGCATTTT. It specifies CASSVTLEGAQHF.

The CDR3 coding sequence is TGTGCCAGCAGCTTATCGACTAGCGGGTTTACAGATACGCAGTATTTT. It yields the protein CASSLSTSGFTDTQYF. The rearrangement uses TRBV11-2 and TRBJ2-3; 10 nucleotides line up with TRBD2. The V gene's germline CDR1 is SGHAT and CDR2 FQNNGV. The ends lost 2 bases at V and 3 bases at J; junction bases unmatched: 5. The CDR3 sequence is 16 residues long. Combining the CDR3 with reference TRBV11-2 and TRBJ2-3 gives the whole variable domain EAGVAQSPRYKIIEKRQSVAFWCNPISGHATLYWYQQILGQGPKLLIQFQNNGVVDDSQLPKDRFSAERLKGVDSTLKIQPAKLEDSAVYLCASSLSTSGFTDTQYFGPGTRLTVL.

This chain uses TRBV18 with TRBJ2-7, with TRBD1 as a possible D gene (6 bases). This CDR3 has 13 residues. The germline V gene has CDR1 KGHSH and CDR2 LQKENI. V was cut by 6 bases and J by 4 bases, with 13 bases left in between. The CDR3 DNA reads as TGTGCCAGCTCCCTCCTACAGGGTTACGAGCAGTACTTC. Its translation: CASSLLQGYEQYF. The full variable domain, its missing parts supplied by reference TRBV18 and TRBJ2-7, is NAGVMQNPRHLVRRRGQEARLRCSPMKGHSHVYWYRQLPEEGLKFMVYLQKENIIDESGMPKERFSAEFPKEGPSILRIQQVVRGDSAAYFCASSLLQGYEQYFGPGTRLTVT.

The table lists this clone with many counts. The chain is built from TRBV6-1 and TRBJ1-1, with D tentatively TRBD1 (6 bases). Germline assignment: CDR1 MNHNS and CDR2 SASEGT. V gave up 2 bases and J gave up 1 base, with 11 bases separating them. The CDR3 runs 15 residues. The CDR3 sequence is CASSEMTGSNTEAFF. Written as DNA, the CDR3 is TGTGCCAGCAGTGAAATGACAGGTTCGAACACTGAAGCTTTCTTT.

The chain employs TRBV19 and TRBJ2-1; TRBD2 matches 8 bases. Germline lookup yields CDR1 LNHDA and CDR2 SQIVND (reference sequence). CDR3 length: 17 amino acids. The junction had 8 bases not matched to a gene; V was cut back by 2 bases and J by 2 bases. CDR3 residues: CASSIRFSAGAYNEQFF. In nucleotides, the CDR3 is TGTGCCAGTAGTATAAGGTTTTCAGCGGGGGCCTACAATGAGCAGTTCTTC.

This chain connects TRBV19 to TRBJ1-4; D unclear. The CDR3 runs 14 residues. Germline V lookup: CDR1 LNHDA, CDR2 SQIVND (reference sequence). Trimming cost V 4 bases and J 0 bases, with 6 bases left between them. CDR3 in amino acids: CASSTPATNEKLFF. DNA of the CDR3: TGTGCCAGTAGTACTCCCGCAACTAATGAAAAACTGTTTTTT.

The chain recombines TRBV6-5 with TRBJ2-4; 9 positions agree with TRBD1. The CDR3 is 14 amino acids. Germline CDR1 MNHEY, CDR2 SVGAGI. V gave up 5 bases and J gave up 9 bases; unmatched junction bases: 8. In DNA, the CDR3 is TGTGCCAGCAGTATGACAGGGGGGAGTAGCATTCAGTACTTC. This codes for CASSMTGGSSIQYF.